This entry lists 15 T cell receptor beta chains sequenced from one sample in a study of T-cell memory formation after mild COVID-19. TCRdb analysed the 5' RACE reads with MiXCR anew, one entry per CDR3 protein. This sample yields approximately 300,000 distinct CDR3 sequences, of which approximately 19% are seen a single time; 21% belongs to the top ten. Sequencing used PBMCs or a T cell subset sorted from them (not recorded which). The receptor set was obtained from a man in his late teens or twenties who had mild COVID-19 (a few samples of this study predate the infection). Cell type and time point are not known.

In this sample, this clonotype turned up a few times. This sequence joins TRBV9 and TRBJ2-5, with D tentatively TRBD2 (6 bases). The CDR3 is made up of 14 amino acids. The germline gives CDR1 SGDLS, CDR2 YYNGEE. V was pared by 3 bases and J by 10 bases, with 19 bases between. Here the CDR3 reads CASSEGSPRGFQYF. The CDR3 region has the DNA TGTGCCAGCAGCGAGGGGTCTCCACGGGGGTTCCAGTACTTC.

V gene TRBV9 combines with J gene TRBJ2-2; D may be TRBD1 or TRBD2 (6 bases each). The CDR3 is 17 amino acids. The V end was cut by 4 bases, the J end by 5 bases, with 21 bases between. Germline lookup yields CDR1 SGDLS and CDR2 YYNGEE. CDR3 DNA sequence: TGTGCCAGCAGCTCCAACATGGGGGGCAGGAAGACCGGGGAGCTGTTTTTT. Encoded protein: CASSSNMGGRKTGELFF.

The rearrangement joins TRBV6-2 or TRBV6-3 to TRBJ1-6; tentative D call: TRBD1 (5 bases). The CDR3 is 17 residues long. Trimming took off 2 bases at V and 0 bases at J, with 11 bases between the two ends. Germline V lookup: CDR1 MNHEY, CDR2 SVGEGT. In DNA, the CDR3 is TGTGCCAGCAGTTACCTCGACAGAAGCTCCTATAATTCACCCCTCCACTTT. This gives the protein CASSYLDRSSYNSPLHF.

The J gene is TRBJ2-5, the V gene TRBV12-3 or TRBV12-4; D remains ambiguous. The CDR3 has 12 amino acids. V was clipped by 6 bases and J by 9 bases, with 14 bases between them. The CDR3 sequence is CASRKPAEAQYF. The CDR3 nucleotides read TGTGCCAGCAGGAAGCCCGCCGAGGCCCAGTACTTC.

The chain uses TRBV4-1 and TRBJ1-4, with D possibly matching TRBD1 (5 bases). V was clipped by 2 bases and J by 5 bases, with 12 bases between them. The CDR3 contains 15 residues. The germline V gene has CDR1 MGHRA and CDR2 YSYEKL. The DNA of the CDR3 is TGCGCCAGCAGCCAACCGACAGAAGTGAATGAAAAACTGTTTTTT. Translation gives CASSQPTEVNEKLFF.

This rearrangement joins TRBV4-3 to TRBJ1-4; D gene ambiguous. This CDR3 contains 13 residues. Looked up from germline, CDR1 is LGHNA and CDR2 is YSLEER. With 0 bases removed from V and 8 bases from J, the gap between germline ends came to 7 bases. The CDR3 coding sequence is TGCGCCAGCAGCCAAGATAGGGCCGAAAAACTGTTTTTT. This sequence encodes CASSQDRAEKLFF.

V usage is TRBV5-6 and J usage is TRBJ2-1, with TRBD2 matching over 9 bases. The germline V gene has CDR1 SGHDT and CDR2 YYEEEE. V lost 4 bases, J lost 7 bases, and 12 bases stayed unmatched. There are 16 residues in the CDR3. Here the CDR3 reads CASSMPYAGGQNEQFF. As DNA, the CDR3 is TGTGCCAGCAGCATGCCCTACGCGGGGGGGCAAAATGAGCAGTTCTTC.

The chain employs TRBV6-2 or TRBV6-3 and TRBJ2-1; 12 bases line up with TRBD2. Germline V gives CDR1 MNHEY, CDR2 SVGEGT. The CDR3 has 17 residues. V lost 1 base and J lost 6; bases outside the gene matches: 7. CDR3 sequence reads: CASSYLASGGAPNEQFF. As DNA, the CDR3 is TGTGCCAGCAGTTACTTGGCTAGCGGGGGGGCCCCCAATGAGCAGTTCTTC.

This chain uses TRBV10-3 with TRBJ1-2; maybe TRBD1 (5 bases). Trimming removed 4 bases from V and 7 bases from J, with 19 bases in between. Looked up from germline, CDR1 is ENHRY and CDR2 is SYGVKD. CDR3 length: 15 amino acids. The CDR3 loop is CAISGSFGRGSGYTF. The CDR3 DNA sequence: TGTGCCATCAGTGGGTCCTTCGGGCGGGGCTCTGGCTACACCTTC.

This clonotype has at least ten counts. The chain recombines TRBV27 with TRBJ2-7; 13 bases fit TRBD2. J gave up 1 base and V 5 bases, and 2 bases lay outside the gene matches. Per germline, CDR1 MNHEY and CDR2 SMNVEV (reference sequence). The CDR3 spans 15 residues. In DNA form, the CDR3 reads TGTGCCAGCAGTCCGACTAGCGGGGGGTCCTACGAGCAGTACGTC. This translates into CASSPTSGGSYEQYV.

The chain employs TRBV4-1 and TRBJ2-3; D could derive from TRBD1 or TRBD2 (6 bases each). The germline V gene encodes CDR1 MGHRA and CDR2 YSYEKL. With 2 bases removed from V and 1 base from J, the gap between germline ends came to 13 bases. The CDR3 consists of 16 residues. The CDR3 spells CASSQRGAVGTDTQYF. Here the CDR3 DNA reads TGCGCCAGCAGCCAAAGGGGGGCCGTGGGCACAGATACGCAGTATTTT.

The chain is built from TRBV2 and TRBJ1-4; D possibly corresponds to TRBD1 (6 bases). Germline values: CDR1 SNHLY, CDR2 FYNNEI. The V end lost 6 bases, the J end lost 8 bases, and 13 bases lay between the germline ends. The length of the CDR3 is 13 residues. The CDR3, as DNA: TGTGCCAGCAGCCCGCAGGGGAGAGAAAAACTGTTTTTT. Its protein is CASSPQGREKLFF.

V usage is TRBV6-2 or TRBV6-3 and J usage is TRBJ2-4, with D possibly TRBD2 on 6 matching bases. The CDR3 is 12 amino acids. Germline V gene data show CDR1 as MNHEY and CDR2 as SVGEGT. V was cut by 8 bases and J by 9 bases, with 14 bases left in between. The CDR3 protein is CASARRESIQYF. CDR3 nucleotides: TGTGCCAGCGCCCGTCGGGAGAGCATTCAGTACTTC.

The V call is TRBV10-3, the J call TRBJ1-1; no clear D. V was trimmed by 3 bases and J by 6 bases, leaving 11 bases between them. CDR1 ENHRY and CDR2 SYGVKD come from the germline V gene. The CDR3 loop spans 13 amino acids. CDR3 in amino acids: CAISDKGGAEAFF. The CDR3 DNA is TGTGCCATCAGTGATAAGGGCGGTGCTGAAGCTTTCTTT.

The chain is built from TRBV12-3 or TRBV12-4 and TRBJ1-6; D is unclear. This CDR3 has 14 residues. V shed 6 bases and J shed 8 bases, with 14 bases lying between them. The CDR3 nucleotides are TGTGCCAGCAGGGGCCTTGGAGTCGATTCACCCCTCCACTTT. Translated: CASRGLGVDSPLHF.